This T cell receptor (beta chain) derives from a study of CD4 T cells in relation to SARS-CoV-2 and coronaviruses. Study details: Convalescent donors were aged about 21 to 75, with median approximately 41 years.

General observations from the study: SARS-CoV-2-driven expansion was significantly weaker in crossreactive than monoreactive clones.

The table lists this clone with a count of one. Its target is not known. TCRdb's table, derived via immunoSEQ multiplex PCR, lists solely in-frame clones and lacks some. The table shows some 40,000 clones, with around 77% occurring only once. There are 16 residues in the CDR3. Trimming removed 4 bases at V and 1 base at J, with 14 bases between. Germline loops: CDR1 SGHTA, CDR2 FQGNSA. This sequence originates from an adult with COVID-19. The rearrangement links TRBV7-2 to TRBJ2-1; D is undetermined. The sample comprised memory CD4+ T cells from PBMCs, cultured in vitro. CDR3 sequence reads: CASSYTRRTSYNEQFF. In nucleotides, the CDR3 is TGTGCCAGCAGCTACACCCGGCGTACATCCTACAATGAGCAGTTCTTC. The variable domain in full, completed from reference TRBV7-2 and TRBJ2-1, reads GAGVSQSPSNKVTEKGKDVELRCDPISGHTALYWYRQSLGQGLEFLIYFQGNSAPDKSGLPSDRFSAERTGGSVSTLTIQRTQQEDSAVYLCASSYTRRTSYNEQFFGPGTRLTVL.